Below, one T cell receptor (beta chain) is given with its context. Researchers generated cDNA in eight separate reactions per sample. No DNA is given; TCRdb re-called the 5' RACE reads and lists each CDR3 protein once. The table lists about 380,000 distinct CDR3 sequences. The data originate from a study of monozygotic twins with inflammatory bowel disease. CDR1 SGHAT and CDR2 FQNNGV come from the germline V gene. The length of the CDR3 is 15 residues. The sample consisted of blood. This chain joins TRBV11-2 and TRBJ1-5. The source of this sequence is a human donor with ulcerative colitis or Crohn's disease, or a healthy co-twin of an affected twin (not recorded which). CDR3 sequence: CASSLLPDSNQPQHF.